Following are 12 T cell receptor beta chains from one sample sequenced in a study of chemoradiotherapy in HPV16-positive cancers. The table came from immunoSEQ multiplex PCR; TCRdb's copy has only in-frame clones and leaves some out. The sample yields roughly 21,000 clones, roughly 86% seen once. The sequenced sample was blood, obtained from a patient who underwent chemoradiotherapy. The origin of the receptors is a human donor with HPV-associated anogenital cancer.

CDR3 bases: TGTGCCAGCAGCGAAGTACAGGGGGCCGGGGAGCAGTACTTC. This codes for CASSEVQGAGEQYF. The genes are TRBV9 and TRBJ2-5; 9 bases align to TRBD1. V dropped 3 bases and J dropped 11; count of bases not matched to a gene: 11. In germline, CDR1 is SGDLS, CDR2 YYNGEE. The CDR3 consists of 14 residues.

This sequence joins TRBV19 and TRBJ1-5; 9 nucleotides line up with TRBD1. J was trimmed by 8 bases and V by 5 bases; bases with no gene match: 4. The CDR3 runs to 13 residues. Germline loops: CDR1 LNHDA, CDR2 SQIVND (reference sequence). CDR3 sequence: CASSVGQGKPQHF. The CDR3 DNA reads TGTGCCAGTAGTGTAGGACAGGGGAAGCCCCAGCATTTT.

The chain links TRBV6-5 to TRBJ1-1, with D tentatively TRBD1 (5 bases). Between the trimmed V and J ends, which lost 2 bases and 5 bases, there was a span of 12 bases. CDR3 length: 14 amino acids. The germline V gene has CDR1 MNHEY and CDR2 SVGAGI. The CDR3 nucleotides read TGTGCCAGCAGTTACCGGGGGGAGAAAACTGAAGCTTTCTTT. Translating it yields CASSYRGEKTEAFF.

The J gene is TRBJ2-1, the V gene TRBV7-9; TRBD1 is a possible D gene (6 bases). This CDR3 has 15 amino acids. V was trimmed by 8 bases and J by 0 bases, leaving 14 bases between them. Germline loops: CDR1 SEHNR, CDR2 FQNEAQ (reference sequence). CDR3 amino acids: CASLAGASSYNEQFF. The CDR3 region has the DNA TGTGCCAGCCTTGCAGGGGCCAGCTCCTACAATGAGCAGTTCTTC.

Points on this clone: A much larger clone differs by one base, so this may be a read error. The sample holds other DNA sequences that translate to the same CDR3. The V and J genes are TRBV6-1 and TRBJ2-3; 12 bases agree with TRBD2. With 3 bases clipped from V and 4 bases from J, the junction kept 2 bases outside the gene matches. The CDR3 consists of 15 residues. The V gene's germline CDR1 is MNHNS and CDR2 SASEGT. CDR3 protein: CASSELAGGPDTQYF. DNA for the CDR3: TGTGCCAGCAGTGAGCTAGCGGGGGGGCCAGATACGCAGTATTTT.

Notes on this clone: The identical CDR3 is also encoded by other nucleotide sequences in the sample. The V gene is TRBV19, the J gene TRBJ2-5, with 8 positions matching TRBD1. The CDR3 runs to 14 residues. The V gene's germline CDR1 is LNHDA and CDR2 SQIVND (reference sequence). The V gene end was trimmed by 7 bases and the J gene end by 4 bases; junction bases not matched to a gene: 8. CDR3 residues: CASMGGQGGETQYF. The CDR3 bases are TGTGCCAGTATGGGAGGACAGGGAGGAGAGACCCAGTACTTC.

The rearrangement uses TRBV6-6 and TRBJ2-7; weak D call: TRBD2 (6 bases). The germline CDR1 and CDR2 sequences are MNHNY and SVGAGI (reference sequence). This CDR3 region has 12 residues. V was cut by 4 bases and J by 3 bases, with 7 bases left in between. The CDR3 protein is CASSWGGYEQYF. CDR3 bases: TGTGCCAGCAGTTGGGGAGGCTACGAGCAGTACTTC.

This rearrangement joins TRBV14 to TRBJ2-7; D possibly uses TRBD1 or TRBD2 (5 bases each). Trimming left V 1 base short and J 0 bases short, with 19 bases between. The germline CDR1 and CDR2 sequences are SGHDN and FVKESK. CDR3 length: 18 residues. DNA of the CDR3: TGTGCCAGCAGCCAAGTGGGGAAGCGGCAGGGTTACTCCTACGAGCAGTACTTC. Residues: CASSQVGKRQGYSYEQYF.

The chain has TRBV6-1 and TRBJ2-2; no clear D. The CDR3 has 14 amino acids. Germline CDR1 and CDR2: MNHNS and SASEGT. V dropped 1 base and J dropped 2 bases, with 5 bases sitting between them. The CDR3 DNA reads TGTGCCAGCAGTGAAGAACCTAACACCGGGGAGCTGTTTTTT. This translates into CASSEEPNTGELFF.

The genes are TRBV5-1 and TRBJ2-7, with TRBD1 matching over 9 bases. Per the germline V gene, CDR1 is SGHRS and CDR2 is YFSETQ. V gave up 4 bases and J gave up 4 bases; unmatched junction bases: 6. The CDR3 runs to 14 residues. As DNA, the CDR3 is TGCGCCAGCAGCGGCGGACAGGGGATTTACGAGCAGTACTTC. It codes for CASSGGQGIYEQYF.

The chain combines TRBV5-1 with TRBJ2-1, with D hard to call. V was pared by 4 bases and J by 2 bases, with 10 bases between. Germline V gene data show CDR1 as SGHRS and CDR2 as YFSETQ. CDR3 length: 14 amino acids. The CDR3 sequence: CASSPPSPYNEQFF. The DNA for the CDR3 is TGCGCCAGCAGCCCCCCCAGCCCCTACAATGAGCAGTTCTTC.

The chain's CDR3 is CASGLGWTGIATEAFF. The CDR3 nucleotides are TGTGCTAGTGGTTTGGGATGGACAGGGATAGCTACTGAAGCTTTCTTT. The chain couples TRBV12-5 to TRBJ1-1; 8 nucleotides agree with TRBD1. Germline V gene sequence: CDR1 LGHNT, CDR2 FRNRAP. The CDR3 covers 16 residues. The J segment lost 5 bases and the V segment lost 1 base, leaving 9 bases of the junction unmatched.